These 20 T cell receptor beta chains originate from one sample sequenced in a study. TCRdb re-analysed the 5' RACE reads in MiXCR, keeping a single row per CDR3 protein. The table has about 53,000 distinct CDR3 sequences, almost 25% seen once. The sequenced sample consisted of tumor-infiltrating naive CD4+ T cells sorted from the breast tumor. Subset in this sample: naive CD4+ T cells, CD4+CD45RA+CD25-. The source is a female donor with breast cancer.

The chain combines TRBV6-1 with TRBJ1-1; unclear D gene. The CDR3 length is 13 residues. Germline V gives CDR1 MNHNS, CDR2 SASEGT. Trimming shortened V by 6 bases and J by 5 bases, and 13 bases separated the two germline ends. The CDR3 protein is CASRGLGRTEAFF. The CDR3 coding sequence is TGTGCCAGCAGGGGCCTTGGGAGGACTGAAGCTTTCTTT.

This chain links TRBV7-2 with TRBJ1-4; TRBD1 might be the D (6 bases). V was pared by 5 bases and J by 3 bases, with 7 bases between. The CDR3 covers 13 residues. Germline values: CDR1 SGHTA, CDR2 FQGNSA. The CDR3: CASSRTANEKLFF. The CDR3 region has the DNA TGTGCCAGCAGCAGGACAGCTAATGAAAAACTGTTTTTT.

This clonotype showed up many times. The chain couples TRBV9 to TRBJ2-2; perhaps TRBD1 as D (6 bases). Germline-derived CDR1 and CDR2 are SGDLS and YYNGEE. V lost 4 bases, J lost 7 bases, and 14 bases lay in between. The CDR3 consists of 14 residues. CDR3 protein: CASSLTGLGGELFF. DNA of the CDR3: TGTGCCAGCAGCCTTACAGGGTTGGGCGGGGAGCTGTTTTTT. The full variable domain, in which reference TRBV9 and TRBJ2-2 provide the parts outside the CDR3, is DSGVTQTPKHLITATGQRVTLRCSPRSGDLSVYWYQQSLDQGLQFLIQYYNGEERAKGNILERFSAQQFPDLHSELNLSSLELGDSALYFCASSLTGLGGELFFGEGSRLTVL.

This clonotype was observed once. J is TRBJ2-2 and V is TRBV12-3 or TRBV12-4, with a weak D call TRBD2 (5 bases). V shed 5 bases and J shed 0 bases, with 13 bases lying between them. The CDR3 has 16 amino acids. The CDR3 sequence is CASSPRRRTNTGELFF. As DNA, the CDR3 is TGTGCCAGCAGTCCCCGACGGAGGACGAACACCGGGGAGCTGTTTTTT.

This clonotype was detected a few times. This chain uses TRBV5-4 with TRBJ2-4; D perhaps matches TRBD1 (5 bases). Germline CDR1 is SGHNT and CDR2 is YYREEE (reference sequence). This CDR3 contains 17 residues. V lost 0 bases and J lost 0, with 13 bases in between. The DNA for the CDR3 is TGTGCCAGCAGCTTGGTGGGGCGGAGACTAGCCAAAAACATTCAGTACTTC. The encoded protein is CASSLVGRRLAKNIQYF.

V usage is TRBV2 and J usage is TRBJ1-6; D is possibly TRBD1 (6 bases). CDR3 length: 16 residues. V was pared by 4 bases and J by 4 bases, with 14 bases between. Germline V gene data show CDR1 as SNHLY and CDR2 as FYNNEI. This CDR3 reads CASSVRGPNYNSPLHF. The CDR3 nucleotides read TGTGCCAGCAGTGTGCGGGGGCCGAATTATAATTCACCCCTCCACTTT.

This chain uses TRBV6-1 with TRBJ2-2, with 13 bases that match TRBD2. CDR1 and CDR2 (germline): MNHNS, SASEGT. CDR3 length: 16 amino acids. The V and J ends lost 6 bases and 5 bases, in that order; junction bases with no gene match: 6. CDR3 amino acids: CASSRGTSGETGELFF. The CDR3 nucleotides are TGTGCCAGCAGCCGAGGGACTAGCGGGGAAACCGGGGAGCTGTTTTTT.

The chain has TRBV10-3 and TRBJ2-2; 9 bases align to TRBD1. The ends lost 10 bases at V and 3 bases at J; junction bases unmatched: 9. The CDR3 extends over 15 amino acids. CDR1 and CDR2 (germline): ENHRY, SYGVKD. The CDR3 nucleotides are TGTGCCACCAGAACAGGGGGCATTTACACCGGGGAGCTGTTTTTT. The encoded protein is CATRTGGIYTGELFF.

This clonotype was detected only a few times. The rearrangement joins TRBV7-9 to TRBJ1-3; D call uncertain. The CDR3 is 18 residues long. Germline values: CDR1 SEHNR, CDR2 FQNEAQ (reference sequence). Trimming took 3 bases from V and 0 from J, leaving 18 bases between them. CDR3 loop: CASSFPGRMFTSGNTIYF. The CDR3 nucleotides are TGTGCCAGCAGCTTTCCCGGACGGATGTTTACCTCTGGAAACACCATATATTTT.

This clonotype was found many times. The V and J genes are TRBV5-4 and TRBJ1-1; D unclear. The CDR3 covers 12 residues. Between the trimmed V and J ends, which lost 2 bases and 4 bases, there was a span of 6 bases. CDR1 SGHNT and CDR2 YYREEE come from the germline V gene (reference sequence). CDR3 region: CASSLPGTEAFF. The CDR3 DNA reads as TGTGCCAGCAGCTTACCAGGCACTGAAGCTTTCTTT.

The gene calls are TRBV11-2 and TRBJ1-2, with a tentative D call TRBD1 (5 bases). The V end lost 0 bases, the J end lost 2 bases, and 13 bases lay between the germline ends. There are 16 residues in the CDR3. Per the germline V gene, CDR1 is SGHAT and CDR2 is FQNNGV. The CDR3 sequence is CASSLEPRRGNYGYTF. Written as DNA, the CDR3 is TGTGCCAGCAGCTTAGAGCCTAGGCGGGGGAACTATGGCTACACCTTC.

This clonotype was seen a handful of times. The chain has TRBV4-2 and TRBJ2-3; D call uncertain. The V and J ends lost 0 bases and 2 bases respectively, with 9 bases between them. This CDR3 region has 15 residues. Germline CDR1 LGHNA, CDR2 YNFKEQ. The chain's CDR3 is CASSQDFRITDTQYF. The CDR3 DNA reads TGTGCCAGCAGCCAAGATTTTCGGATCACAGATACGCAGTATTTT.

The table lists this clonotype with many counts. The CDR3 region is CASSFYREETQYF. CDR3 bases: TGTGCCAGCAGCTTTTATAGGGAAGAGACCCAGTACTTC. This chain connects TRBV7-2 to TRBJ2-5, with no clear D. Germline lookup yields CDR1 SGHTA and CDR2 FQGNSA. The CDR3 totals 13 residues. Between the trimmed V and J ends, which lost 3 bases and 3 bases, there was a span of 8 bases.

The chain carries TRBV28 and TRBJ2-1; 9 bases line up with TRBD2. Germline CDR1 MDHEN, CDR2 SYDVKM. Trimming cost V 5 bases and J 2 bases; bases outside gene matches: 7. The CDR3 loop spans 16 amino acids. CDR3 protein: CASSRPRTSAYNEQFF. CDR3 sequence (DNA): TGTGCCAGCAGTCGCCCGCGGACTAGCGCCTACAATGAGCAGTTCTTC.

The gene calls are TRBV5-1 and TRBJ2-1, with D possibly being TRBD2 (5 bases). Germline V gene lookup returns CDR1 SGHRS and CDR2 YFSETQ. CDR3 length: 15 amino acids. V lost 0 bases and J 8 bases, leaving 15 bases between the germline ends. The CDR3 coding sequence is TGCGCCAGCAGCTTGGGGACTGCCCAGGAGCATGAGCAGTTCTTC. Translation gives CASSLGTAQEHEQFF.

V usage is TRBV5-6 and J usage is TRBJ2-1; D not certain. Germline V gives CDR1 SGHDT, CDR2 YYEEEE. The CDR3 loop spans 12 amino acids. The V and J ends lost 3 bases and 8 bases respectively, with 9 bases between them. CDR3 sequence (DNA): TGTGCCAGCAGCTACGACTTGGATGAGCAGTTCTTC. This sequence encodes CASSYDLDEQFF.

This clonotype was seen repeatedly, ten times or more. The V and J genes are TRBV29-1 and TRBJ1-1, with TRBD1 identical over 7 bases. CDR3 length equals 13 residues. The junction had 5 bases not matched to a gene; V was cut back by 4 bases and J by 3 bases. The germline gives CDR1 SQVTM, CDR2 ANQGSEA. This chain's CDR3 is CSVATGRDTEAFF. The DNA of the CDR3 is TGCAGCGTTGCGACAGGGAGGGACACTGAAGCTTTCTTT.

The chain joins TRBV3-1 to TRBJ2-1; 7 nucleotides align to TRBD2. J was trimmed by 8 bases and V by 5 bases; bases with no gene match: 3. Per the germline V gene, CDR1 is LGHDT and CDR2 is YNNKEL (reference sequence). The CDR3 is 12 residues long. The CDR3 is CASSGGSYEQFF. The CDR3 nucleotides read TGTGCCAGCAGCGGCGGGAGCTATGAGCAGTTCTTC.

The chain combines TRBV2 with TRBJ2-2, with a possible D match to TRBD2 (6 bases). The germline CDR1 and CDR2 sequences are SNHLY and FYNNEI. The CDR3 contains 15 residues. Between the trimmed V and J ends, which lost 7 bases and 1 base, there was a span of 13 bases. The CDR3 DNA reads TGTGCCAGCAAAGGGCGGGGCCAGAACACCGGGGAGCTGTTTTTT. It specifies CASKGRGQNTGELFF.

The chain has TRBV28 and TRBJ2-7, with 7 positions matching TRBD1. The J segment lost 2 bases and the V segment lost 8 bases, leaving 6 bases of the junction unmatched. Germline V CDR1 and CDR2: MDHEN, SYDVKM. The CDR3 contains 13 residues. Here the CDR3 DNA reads TGTGCCAGCTACGACGGGACAGCCTACGAGCAGTACTTC. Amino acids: CASYDGTAYEQYF.